This is a list of T cell receptor beta chains from one sample in a study of regulatory T cells in long-lasting Graves disease. TCRdb re-called the multiplex PCR reads with MiXCR, one entry per CDR3 protein. The table includes some 280,000 distinct CDR3 sequences, around 23% detected once. This material consisted of peripheral blood mononuclear cells (PBMCs), taken when the disease was refractory, from a patient treated with antithyroid drugs. The receptors originated from a female donor with Graves disease. CDR3s include the opening cysteine and the closing phenylalanine or tryptophan. D genes are given only for firm matches. Some rows mark clone size as missing; the rest say once, few, many or name a class of expanded clone.

TRBJ2-6 | 15 | many | TRBV12-3/TRBV12-4 | NA | CASRQRVSGANVLTF | TGTGCCAGCAGGCAGCGGGTCTCCGGGGCCAACGTCCTGACTTTC
TRBJ1-5 | 15 | NA | TRBV19 | NA | CASSTGHLEGQPQHF | TGTGCCAGTAGTACCGGACATTTAGAGGGCCAGCCCCAGCATTTT
TRBJ2-7 | 14 | NA | TRBV4-3 | NA | CASSQDKRDYEQYF | TGCGCCAGCAGCCAAGATAAGAGGGATTACGAGCAGTACTTC
TRBJ1-5 | 15 | NA | TRBV18 | NA | CASSPSENSNQPQHF | TGTGCCAGCTCACCTTCAGAGAATAGCAATCAGCCCCAGCATTTT
TRBJ2-4 | 13 | NA | TRBV30 | TRBD2 | CAWRPGGGDIQYF | TGTGCCTGGAGACCGGGGGGGGGGGACATTCAGTACTTC
TRBJ2-7 | 12 | few | TRBV30 | NA | CASGTDMWWQYF | TGTGCCTCCGGGACCGATATGTGGTGGCAGTACTTC
TRBJ2-3 | 18 | NA | TRBV7-2 | TRBD2 | CASSLISEGAGGTDTQYF | TGTGCCAGCAGCTTGATTTCCGAGGGAGCGGGGGGCACAGATACGCAGTATTTT
TRBJ1-1 | 11 | NA | TRBV7-2 | NA | CASSFRPEAFF | TGTGCCAGCAGCTTCCGGCCTGAAGCTTTCTTT
TRBJ2-1 | 16 | few | TRBV18 | TRBD2 | CASSREREGRNNEQFF | TGTGCCAGCTCACGGGAGCGGGAGGGCCGAAACAATGAGCAGTTCTTC
TRBJ2-2 | 20 | few | TRBV6-2/TRBV6-3 | TRBD2 | CASSYALAGVGARGTGELFF | TGTGCCAGCAGTTACGCCCTAGCGGGTGTAGGGGCGCGAGGCACCGGGGAGCTGTTTTTT
TRBJ1-5 | 15 | few | TRBV19 | NA | CASSIMRHKNQPQHF | TGTGCCAGTAGTATAATGCGGCACAAAAATCAGCCCCAGCATTTT
TRBJ2-7 | 14 | NA | TRBV3-1 | TRBD1 | CASSRSSTGYEQYF | TGTGCCAGCAGCCGCTCCTCGACAGGGTACGAGCAGTACTTC
TRBJ2-5 | 14 | NA | TRBV27 | NA | CASRWHWEAETQYF | TGTGCCAGCAGATGGCACTGGGAAGCAGAGACCCAGTACTTC
TRBJ2-7 | 14 | NA | TRBV7-2 | NA | CASSRERYSYEQYF | TGTGCCAGCAGCCGTGAGCGGTACTCCTACGAGCAGTACTTC
TRBJ2-2 | 13 | NA | TRBV7-9 | TRBD1 | CASSFGQAGELFF | TGTGCCAGCAGCTTCGGACAGGCCGGGGAGCTGTTTTTT
TRBJ1-2 | 14 | NA | TRBV7-2 | NA | CASRLDRGNYGYTF | TGTGCCAGCAGACTGGACAGAGGGAACTATGGCTACACCTTC
TRBJ1-1 | 17 | many | TRBV28 | NA | CASSLGEGYPMNTEAFF | TGTGCCAGCAGTTTGGGTGAGGGCTACCCCATGAACACTGAAGCTTTCTTT